This is a list of T cell receptor beta chains from one sample in a study of T cells after yellow fever vaccination. TCRdb re-analysed the 5' RACE reads in MiXCR, keeping a single row per CDR3 protein. The sample has approximately 580,000 distinct CDR3 sequences, about 17% seen once. The sample was PBMCs, taken 5 days after the first yellow fever vaccination. These receptors were obtained from a young man who received the YFV17D yellow fever vaccine. The CDR3 runs from the conserved cysteine through the conserved F or W. The order of the fields is J gene, V gene, CDR3 length, CDR3 protein.

TRBJ2-7 TRBV4-3 15 CASSQGWRGPYEQYF
TRBJ1-5 TRBV30 13 CAWSRGGRQPQHF
TRBJ1-1 TRBV5-1 14 CASSWIQGNTEAFF
TRBJ2-1 TRBV7-3 15 CASSIAGGPGDEQFF
TRBJ2-1 TRBV20-1 13 CSAPRTGDNEQFF
TRBJ2-7 TRBV9 14 CASSVAQNDYEQYF
TRBJ2-6 TRBV5-1 18 CASSLAPGTGSGANVLTF
TRBJ2-5 TRBV7-3 15 CASSAVNGPEETQYF
TRBJ1-5 TRBV20-1 15 CSALGQGSWNQPQHF
TRBJ1-2 TRBV10-3 14 CAIADTLRNYGYTF
TRBJ1-2 TRBV5-1 15 CASSLDRPSNYGYTF
TRBJ1-2 TRBV4-3 15 CASSQGTGGAGRYTF
TRBJ1-6 TRBV4-3 17 CASSQEAGGRWNSPLHF
TRBJ2-1 TRBV7-6 16 CASSGGTSGTPNEQFF
TRBJ1-5 TRBV5-1 15 CASSLFGGLGEPQHF
TRBJ2-5 TRBV7-6 17 CASSKMGLLIQQETQYF
TRBJ2-3 TRBV3-1 16 CASSQGPGLASDTQYF
TRBJ2-7 TRBV27 11 CASSRGNEQYF
TRBJ2-1 TRBV11-2 15 CASSSGLAGYNEQFF
TRBJ1-5 TRBV7-9 15 CASSSSAGSNQPQHF
TRBJ1-3 TRBV5-1 16 CASSLAGVRQGNTIYF
TRBJ2-4 TRBV20-1 15 CSAPRNGGAGDFQYF
TRBJ2-2 TRBV20-1 14 CSVVGVRDTGELFF
TRBJ2-3 TRBV24-1 14 CATSDWRQGTTQYF
TRBJ2-6 TRBV9 15 CASSVVRGGANVLTF
TRBJ2-2 TRBV28 15 CASSLLDSGSPELFF
TRBJ1-3 TRBV3-1 16 CPSSHGTGFSGNTIYF
TRBJ1-2 TRBV6-5 16 CASSYGRGRLGYGYTF
TRBJ2-1 TRBV7-6 17 CASSLGSLAGVYNEQFF
TRBJ1-5 TRBV6-2/TRBV6-3 14 CASSLNGVYQPQHF
TRBJ2-5 TRBV27 16 CASSLYGGAGWETQYF
TRBJ1-5 TRBV5-6 16 CASSASQEWTGQPQHF
TRBJ1-6 TRBV7-2 13 CASSLPTGSPLHF
TRBJ1-4 TRBV12-3/TRBV12-4 14 CASSIGQTVEKLFF
TRBJ2-7 TRBV18 12 CASSSGGLEQYF
TRBJ2-2 TRBV9 15 CASRTGASDTGELFF
TRBJ1-6 TRBV27 12 CASSYWNSPLHF
TRBJ2-7 TRBV21-1 16 CASSKTPGTGDYEQYF
TRBJ2-1 TRBV21-1 15 CASSKEPSLRNEQFF
TRBJ1-5 TRBV30 12 CAWSRGTAAQHF
TRBJ1-2 TRBV20-1 13 CSAITGTGAGYTF
TRBJ2-3 TRBV12-3/TRBV12-4 12 CASTLGRDTQYF
TRBJ2-1 TRBV30 14 CAWDRSLGYNEQFF
TRBJ1-1 TRBV6-5 18 CASSYGSTGGGGRTEAFF
TRBJ1-2 TRBV6-5 14 CASSLQGPTYGYTF
TRBJ2-7 TRBV4-1 16 CASSQEAYRGRYEQYF
TRBJ2-4 TRBV3-1 14 CASSQEGQGNIQYF